A selection of T cell receptor beta chains follows, all from one sample in a study of blood T cell repertoires in COVID-19. TCRdb's copy holds only in-frame clones and misses some; the assay was immunoSEQ multiplex PCR. Of about 140,000 clones in the sample, approximately 84% are singletons; the top ten hold 1.5% to 2%. Material: PBMCs or T cells enriched from blood (not recorded which). These receptors were taken from a woman between 18 and 29 years old who had been exposed to COVID-19. Both conserved end residues are trimmed from each CDR3. D genes are given only for firm matches. Not all rows give a size; the values are once, few, many and, for expanded clones, a class.

D	V	J	size	CDR3
TRBD2	TRBV7-3	TRBJ2-1	.	ASSLAGGRYNEQF
.	TRBV11-2	TRBJ2-3	once	ASRVGHASTDTQY
TRBD1	TRBV5-1	TRBJ2-5	.	ASSLTGGETQY
.	TRBV6-5	TRBJ1-5	.	ASTVGVSNQPQH
TRBD1	TRBV20-1	TRBJ1-2	.	SASRQGDYGYT
TRBD2	TRBV6-2/TRBV6-3	TRBJ2-2	.	ASSQPSNRGVF
TRBD2	TRBV6-4	TRBJ2-1	.	ASRGLAGGFDEQF
.	TRBV5-8	TRBJ1-1	.	ASSNRYTEAF
TRBD1	TRBV7-7	TRBJ2-7	.	ASSPGQGSGEQY
.	TRBV6-2/TRBV6-3	TRBJ2-6	.	ASSPRVGANVLT
TRBD2	TRBV30	TRBJ2-7	.	AWRRTSGSFRSYEQY
.	TRBV27	TRBJ2-7	.	ASSLAAGANYEQY
TRBD2	TRBV19	TRBJ2-3	once	ASSIGTSWVPDTQY
TRBD2	TRBV15	TRBJ2-2	.	ATSDELAANTGELF
TRBD1	TRBV9	TRBJ1-2	once	ASSAGTGGARYYGYT
TRBD1	TRBV28	TRBJ1-2	.	ASSTLTGVFYGYT
.	TRBV10-3	TRBJ1-2	.	AISESSAEWGNYGYT
.	TRBV18	TRBJ1-3	.	ASSPPNSNSGNTIY
.	TRBV11-3	TRBJ2-1	once	ASSPRGLTTNEQF
.	TRBV10-2	TRBJ1-6	.	ASSESRTLLPSPLH
TRBD1	TRBV18	TRBJ2-7	.	ATRRDSSYEQY
TRBD1	TRBV7-3	TRBJ1-1	.	ASSLDRVTEAF
TRBD2	TRBV30	TRBJ2-1	.	AWSVPLSSGSYNEQF
.	TRBV19	TRBJ1-5	.	ASNPTGNQPQH
.	TRBV6-2/TRBV6-3	TRBJ1-4	.	ASSYLPRSNEKLF
TRBD2	TRBV4-2	TRBJ2-7	.	ASSQTGLAGDEQY
TRBD1	TRBV19	TRBJ1-4	.	ASNGADRGEKLF
.	TRBV6-1	TRBJ2-7	once	ASSEAGDATYEQY
.	TRBV9	TRBJ2-6	.	ASSVALTAGANVLT
TRBD1	TRBV10-3	TRBJ1-6	.	AISSGTDNSPLH
.	TRBV11-3	TRBJ1-1	few	ASSPRGGGTNTEAF
.	TRBV3-1/TRBV3-2	TRBJ2-3	.	ASSQQGRADTQY
TRBD1	TRBV6-2/TRBV6-3	TRBJ2-7	few	ASSYSKSRQGDYEQY
.	TRBV30	TRBJ2-1	.	ALRRGAYNEQF
.	TRBV28	TRBJ1-4	.	ASSIRALLGKLF
.	TRBV5-1	TRBJ2-3	.	ASSPGLGTDTQY
TRBD1	TRBV29-1	TRBJ1-4	.	SVDTGGGETNEKLF
.	TRBV6-5	TRBJ1-6	.	ASSYARSSPLH
TRBD1	TRBV7-6	TRBJ2-2	.	ASSTTGGRNTGELF
TRBD1	TRBV28	TRBJ1-6	.	ASSYDRDASPLH
.	TRBV21-1	TRBJ2-7	few	ASSNVEGVVYEQY
.	TRBV7-8	TRBJ2-4	.	ASSLGDIAKNIQY
.	TRBV6-6	TRBJ1-2	.	ASSRLGRGSNYGYT
.	TRBV18	TRBJ2-7	.	ASSQQGSDEQY
.	TRBV5-1	TRBJ2-7	.	ASSSITGTKVEQY
.	TRBV24-1	TRBJ2-1	few	AVQEGKNAYNEQF